This T cell receptor (beta chain) stems from a study of T cell changes during pregnancy in multiple sclerosis (dated by TCRdb to the late 2010s). About the investigation overall: The study looked at changes in the T cell repertoire across pregnancy in women with multiple sclerosis.

V drops 5 bases and J drops 2 bases, leaving 10 bases in between. The CDR3 has 14 amino acids, counting the end cysteine and phenylalanine. The retained sequence is limited to the CDR3, 42 bases, with the frame set at the first base. As encoded in the germline V gene, CDR1 is MNHEY while CDR2 is SVGAGI. As regards this clone: No antigen is known for it. Base-call qualities are not available, and no considerably larger clone is one nucleotide away.

Library generation was performed with the immunoSEQ multiplex PCR assay. TCRdb carries this immuneACCESS record with in-frame sequences only. Its versions omit some clonotypes, under half of them owing to an unresolved V gene in the studies checked, with the rest unexplained. For this sample the table gives approximately 50,000 clones, of which 85% to 95% were detected only once. The top ten clones comprise about 0.7% of the sample. The starting material was CD4+ T cells from peripheral blood mononuclear cells, obtained in the third trimester of pregnancy. This sequence was found in a female donor with multiple sclerosis, enrolled in a pregnancy study. The rearranged chain carries TRBV6-5 and TRBJ1-3, with the D segment identity uncertain. The CDR3 has the sequence CASSPSFAGNTIYF. The DNA sequence is given as TGTGCCAGCAGTCCCAGTTTTGCTGGAAACACCATATATTTT.